This T cell receptor (beta chain) is from a study of cytomegalovirus exposure and HLA in healthy donors (dated by TCRdb to about 2017). About the study as a whole: An earlier analysis of several hundred of the donors reported under 300 Gb of sequence data and 117 million unique TCR beta sequences obtained from 180 million or so T cells. An early release that covered fewer than 800 HLA-typed donors contained about 290 gigabases of sequencing data and about 93 million unique TCR sequences. Among the roughly 400 genotyped donors, around 81% belonged to the genetic ancestry cluster associated with self-reported Caucasian donors. The study aimed to test whether signatures of past pathogen exposure could be identified by cataloging public T cell receptors. The T cell repertoires of 550 to 850 subjects were profiled by immunosequencing and related to cytomegalovirus serostatus. A separate validation cohort of 100 to 150 different subjects was used in addition to the approximately 670-subject first cohort. High-throughput TCR immunosequencing, statistical association of individual TCRs with disease status, and machine learning were combined to predict cytomegalovirus infection status. A later analysis re-analyzed previously published TCR beta repertoires from about 600 donors and added high-resolution HLA genotyping to study TCR occurrence patterns. The later analysis used no new phenotypic data to find candidate immune exposures, relying instead on TCR beta sequences and their occurrence across donors. An earlier analysis of around 580 of the donors used high-throughput TCR beta sequencing to judge whether each TCR beta V gene segment behaved as functional or pseudogenic. Alongside the repertoire data, information on donor age, sex, ethnicity and CMV serostatus was compiled. In a later genetic analysis, genome-wide SNP genotypes for about three fifths of the roughly 670 donors were used, and that subset was treated as a discovery cohort. All discovery cohort repertoires had been generated on a single sequencing platform. HLA typing covered class I and class II loci at four-digit resolution. Typing coverage differed by locus: A, B, C, DRB1 and DQB1 were typed in roughly 629-640 donors, DQA1 in 500 to 550, DPA1 in around 610, and DPB1 in 400 to 480. Because of strong linkage in the cohort, roughly five DR-DQ haplotypes were treated as single units for association and clustering. Among 398 genotyped donors of the cohort, an average of about 240,000 unique TCR beta nucleotide sequences was sequenced per donor, of which 15% to 20% were non-productive.

The paper's findings and limits, for the study overall: While some public TCRs were present in many individuals, most TCR sequences turned up only very rarely across donors. Roughly uniform sequencing depth across donors was assumed in presence/absence analyses, although this assumption may not hold. According to the authors, the approach could potentially be generalized to other disease states and immunological phenotypes. A further reported finding was that TCR beta sequences accurately predicted the HLA-A and HLA-B alleles for most subjects in the first cohort. The study listed around 160 TCR beta chains as associated with cytomegalovirus. CMV serostatus was the only immune exposure information available for the cohort. Linkage disequilibrium might explain the correlated functional status among segregating V segments, but an unknown experimental factor could not be excluded. In a later analysis, the rate of TCR association differed among HLA loci, with DRB1 alleles having the most associated TCRs and HLA-C alleles having the fewest. Several of the top co-occurrence clusters appeared to be linked to parvovirus B19, influenza, CMV and Epstein-Barr virus, according to a later analysis. A later analysis associated about 17,000 TCR beta sequences with specific HLA alleles at a false discovery rate of 0.05. The earlier analysis of approximately 590 of the donors excluded roughly 17 rarely observed V segments, including chromosome 9 orphons, because counts were too low. Compared with equally common non-associated chains, HLA-associated TCR beta chains in a later analysis were more clonally expanded and had lower generation probabilities. When HLA alleles, especially DR and DQ, strongly co-occurred, TCR associations were difficult to assign to individual alleles. An association between a missense DCLRE1C variant and V-gene and J-gene trimming of TCR beta chains was found in a later genetic analysis and replicated in an independent cohort. The sequencing pipeline was judged likely to have produced a cluster of highly shared sequence variants as a technical artifact. The cohort was sequenced for TCR beta chains only, and without alpha or paired-chain data the features that could be detected were limited. In both the original and validation cohorts, the classifier was reported to diagnose cytomegalovirus status with high specificity and sensitivity. In vitro tests confirmed that a few of the cytomegalovirus-associated TCR beta chains recognize cytomegalovirus antigens. In a later genetic analysis, fewer N-insertions in productive TCRs were reported among donors in an Asian-associated ancestry cluster than the roughly 640-donor mean. HLA typing was unavailable for some donors at each locus, so association tests used only the typed subset. According to a later analysis, most CMV-associated TCR beta chains appeared to be HLA-restricted, and the HLA associations seemed to be driven largely by CMV exposure. Broadly in line with IMGT annotations, most TCR beta V segments showed up in productive rearrangements about 90% or about 30% of the time in an earlier analysis of 587 of the donors. The 87-base-pair reads could not distinguish some IMGT-functional V segments, including TRBV6-2 and TRBV6-3, so those segments were excluded.

This clone was counted only a few times. Its antigen target is currently unknown. Base qualities are not provided; no much larger clone lies one nucleotide away. Libraries were constructed by the immunoSEQ multiplex PCR assay. The multiplex PCR relied on a mix of 60 forward primers for TCR Vbeta segments and 13 reverse primers for TCR Jbeta segments. Amplification of the CDR3 region of rearranged TCR beta genes was performed with a multiplex PCR assay on genomic DNA. Amplified TCR beta libraries were sequenced as 87-base-pair reads on the Illumina HiSeq System. As for the authors' bioinformatics: In a later analysis, tens of millions of unique TCR beta chains were counted across the 650 to 750 repertoires, and about 10 million of these chains were shared by at least two donors. To remove PCR and sequencing errors, raw reads were error-corrected and collapsed into unique sequences using a nearest-neighbor algorithm that merged closely related sequences. CDR3 sequences were aligned to IMGT reference sequences to assign V, D and J gene segments. For a sequence to be retained, at least a six-nucleotide match to both a V gene segment and a J gene segment was required. A rearrangement was called productive if the CDR3 had no stop codons and remained in frame with V and J, and every other rearrangement was called non-productive. CDR3 was defined by IMGT convention, running from the second conserved V-encoded cysteine to the conserved J-encoded phenylalanine. The earlier analysis of 587 of the donors excluded sequences that lacked an unambiguous match to a single V gene segment. In an earlier analysis of a few hundred of the donors, V segments were called functional above 56.7% productive rearrangements and were called segregating when the between-donor standard deviation exceeded 5%. A statistical classification framework was built for diagnosing cytomegalovirus status from the catalog of TCR beta chain sequences. In a later analysis, TCR nucleotide sequences were compared against IMGT/GENE-DB human TR gene sequences so that V and J genes could be assigned. A later analysis assigned CDR3 sequences and most-parsimonious VDJ recombination scenarios with the TCRdist pipeline. A later analysis defined each TCR beta chain by its CDR3 amino acid sequence plus V-gene family, and excluded reads lacking a unique V-gene family. As a way to deal with suspected cross-contamination and a sequencing artifact, a later analysis dropped 592 nucleotide sequences that were highly shared and had low generation probability. A later analysis calculated a clonal expansion index for each public chain from normalized within-repertoire ranks of inferred template counts. In a later analysis, generation probabilities were computed using a VDJ recombination model fitted to out-of-frame rearrangements, and the results were checked against IGoR. A later analysis scored TCR-TCR, TCR-HLA and TCR-CMV co-occurrence with hypergeometric tests, applying a repertoire-size bias correction to TCR pairs. In a later analysis, false discovery rates were estimated by permuting HLA or CMV assignments 20 times. In a later analysis, co-occurring TCRs were grouped using DBSCAN, and TCRdist sequence similarity was added for clustering within HLA-allele-positive subsets. Repertoires with fewer than 30,000 or more than 120,000 public chains, plus five repertoires with anomalous nucleotide sharing, were excluded from co-occurrence clustering. TCRdb took this table from immuneACCESS and kept in-frame rearrangements with V and J called. Such tables lack part of the clones; where checked against another copy, unresolved V genes explain under half of the gap, and the rest is unexplained. V and J calls and clone size are as listed in that table; D and trimming were resolved from the DNA. This sample gives 250,000 to 350,000 clones in total; roughly 80% of them show up just once. More than 0.3% of the sample comes from the top ten.

The germline V gene (reference sequence) gives CDR1 as SEHNR and CDR2 as FQNEAQ. CDR3 length: 12 amino acids, cysteine to phenylalanine. The CDR3 DNA has 36 bases and is translated from base 1. V is pared back by 6 bases and J by 5 bases, with 10 bases lying between the germline termini. The cohort was made up of about 670 healthy bone marrow donors. All cohort members were sampled while nominally healthy, although unrecorded immune exposures were likely present. The donor tested CMV seronegative, placing the donor among the 350 or so seronegative members of the cohort. A peripheral blood sample was provided by each donor, and peripheral blood mononuclear cells were used for TCR beta sequencing. Genomic DNA extraction from the blood cell samples was performed with the Qiagen DNeasy Blood Extraction Kit.

The sample consisted of PBMCs. The chain was built from TRBV7-9 and TRBJ2-5, with the D gene call left open. This TCR was recovered from a girl aged 2-10 years in good health and CMV-seronegative. The CDR3 region has the sequence CASRAPRETQYF. The sequenced DNA is TGTGCCAGCAGGGCTCCCAGGGAGACCCAGTACTTC.